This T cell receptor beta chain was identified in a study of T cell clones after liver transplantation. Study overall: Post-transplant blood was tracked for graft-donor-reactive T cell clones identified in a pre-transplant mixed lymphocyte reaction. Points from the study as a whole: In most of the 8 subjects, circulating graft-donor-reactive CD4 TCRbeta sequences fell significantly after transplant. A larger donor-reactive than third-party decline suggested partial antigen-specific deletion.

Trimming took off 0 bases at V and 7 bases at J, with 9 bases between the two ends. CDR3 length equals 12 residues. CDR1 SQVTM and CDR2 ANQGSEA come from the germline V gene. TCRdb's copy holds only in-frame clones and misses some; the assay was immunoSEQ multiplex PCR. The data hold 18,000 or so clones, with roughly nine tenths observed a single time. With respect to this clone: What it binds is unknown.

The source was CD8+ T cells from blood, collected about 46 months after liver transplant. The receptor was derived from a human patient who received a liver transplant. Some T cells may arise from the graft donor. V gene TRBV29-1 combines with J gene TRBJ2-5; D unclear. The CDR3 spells CSVEDGHGTQYF. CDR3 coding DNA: TGCAGCGTTGAAGACGGCCATGGGACCCAGTACTTC.